This entry is about one T cell receptor (beta chain). Its antigen is not known. V was trimmed by 7 bases and J by 10 bases, leaving 14 bases between them. The V gene's germline CDR1 is DFQATT and CDR2 SNEGSKA (reference sequence). The length of the CDR3 is 11 residues. Researchers ran immunoSEQ v3.0 at survey level. The table came from immunoSEQ multiplex PCR; TCRdb's copy has only in-frame clones and leaves some out. This table holds 45,000 or so clones, roughly 93% found once. One or more pre-ART and two or more post-ART PBMC samples were available from each donor. Going into DNA extraction, samples held roughly 0.95-11 million cryopreserved PBMC. The sample is drawn from a study of long-term antiretroviral therapy in people with HIV. The study, taken as a whole, reports: Blood in the study was drawn between the mid-2000s and the late 2010s, possibly under older ART regimens, which may be less effective than current ones.

The sample in question was unsorted PBMCs, obtained approximately 9.5 years after starting antiretroviral therapy. The sequence was obtained from a man aged 30-40 years with HIV. The chain couples TRBV20-1 to TRBJ2-1; D is possibly TRBD2 (6 bases). CDR3: CSEGTAWEQFF. The CDR3 nucleotides read TGCAGTGAAGGGACTGCGTGGGAGCAGTTCTTC.